This T cell receptor beta chain originates from a study of CD8+CD57+ T cells in acquired aplastic anemia. General study results and limits: A set of roughly 27 CD8+ CDR3 sequences was shared between patients and controls, and these sequences appeared highly expressed in patients.

CDR3 length equals 12 residues. Germline loops: CDR1 SNHLY, CDR2 FYNNEI. Trimming left V 7 bases short and J 4 bases short, with 11 bases between. The TCR beta profiling, which covered VDJ combination and CDR3 sequence, was carried out using genomic DNA as the template. TCRdb reprocessed the reads with MiXCR, giving one entry per CDR3 protein. The table shows around 190,000 distinct CDR3 sequences, with 61% occurring only once. Concerning this clonotype itself: Its antigen is as yet unknown.

The sequenced sample was sorted CD4+, CD8+, or CD8+CD57+ T cells (not recorded which) from PBMCs. The sequence derives from a human donor in good health. The chain has TRBV2 and TRBJ2-7; D not certain. CDR3 sequence: CASKGRSYEQYF. The CDR3 nucleotides are TGTGCCAGCAAGGGCAGGTCGTACGAGCAGTACTTC.